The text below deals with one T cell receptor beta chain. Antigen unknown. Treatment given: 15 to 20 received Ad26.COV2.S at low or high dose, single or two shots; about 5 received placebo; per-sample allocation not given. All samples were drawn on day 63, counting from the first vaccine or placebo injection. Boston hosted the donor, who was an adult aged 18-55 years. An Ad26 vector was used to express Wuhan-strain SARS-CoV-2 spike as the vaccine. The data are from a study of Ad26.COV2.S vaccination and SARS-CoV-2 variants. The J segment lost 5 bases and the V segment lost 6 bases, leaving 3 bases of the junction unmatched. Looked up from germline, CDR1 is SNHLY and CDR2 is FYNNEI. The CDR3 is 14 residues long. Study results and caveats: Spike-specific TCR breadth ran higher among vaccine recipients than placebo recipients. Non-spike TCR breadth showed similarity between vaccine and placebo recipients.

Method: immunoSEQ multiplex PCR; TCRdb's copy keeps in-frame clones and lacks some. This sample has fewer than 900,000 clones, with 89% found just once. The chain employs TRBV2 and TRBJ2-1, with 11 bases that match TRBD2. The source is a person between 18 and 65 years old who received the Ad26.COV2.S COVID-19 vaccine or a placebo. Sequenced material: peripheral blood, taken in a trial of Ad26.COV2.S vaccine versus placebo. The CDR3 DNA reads TGTGCCAGCAGAGTTAGCGGGAGGGACAATGAGCAGTTCTTC. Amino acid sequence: CASRVSGRDNEQFF.